This T cell receptor (beta chain) was recorded in a study of cytomegalovirus exposure and HLA in healthy donors. Study-level findings and limits: A few of the chains that were CMV-associated were confirmed in vitro to be specific for CMV antigens.

This CDR3 spans 12 amino acids. CDR1 is SQVTM and CDR2 is ANQGSEA in the germline V gene. The V end lost 0 bases, the J end lost 10 bases, and 10 bases lay between the germline ends. PCR employed 60 Vbeta and 13 Jbeta primers. Assay used: immunoSEQ multiplex PCR; TCRdb lists only in-frame clones, some missing. The sample has over 100,000 clones; approximately 74% are singletons. About this clone: What it binds is not known.

The sequence was collected from a man aged 40-55 years in good health and CMV-seropositive. Material for sequencing was PBMCs. The rearrangement joins TRBV29-1 to TRBJ2-1, with D unresolved. CDR3 coding DNA: TGCAGCGTTGAAGATATGTTGAGGGAGCAGTTCTTC. It translates to CSVEDMLREQFF.